This paragraph reports one TCR beta chain. These data originate in a study of PD-L1 blockade in urothelial cancer. Study-level information: Samples of blood were analyzed 3 weeks (second dose) and 6 weeks after treatment start. Across blood samples, T cells had a median count of around 150,000.

The time point here: pretreatment peripheral blood. Patients had urothelial carcinoma that was locally advanced or metastatic. Produced via immunoSEQ multiplex PCR; TCRdb's table is partial and in-frame only. The profile shows 55,000 to 80,000 clones, approximately 81% of them singletons. V shed 2 bases and J 3 bases; nucleotides not matched to a gene: 9. This CDR3 contains 15 residues. Looked up from germline, CDR1 is GTSNPN and CDR2 is SVGIG (reference sequence). The origin of this receptor is an older man with urothelial cancer. V usage is TRBV30 and J usage is TRBJ1-1; 7 bases agree with TRBD1. Sequencing used PBMCs, obtained around atezolizumab (anti-PD-L1) treatment. The CDR3 DNA reads as TGTGCCTGGAGTAGGAGGGGGCGCCGGGACACTGAAGCTTTCTTT. Its protein is CAWSRRGRRDTEAFF.